The rows below give T cell receptor beta chains drawn from one sample of a study of regulatory T cells in long-lasting Graves disease. TCRdb fed the multiplex PCR reads into MiXCR, producing one record per CDR3 protein. The sample includes about 450,000 distinct CDR3 sequences, about 25% of them seen just once. The source material was peripheral blood mononuclear cells (PBMCs), sampled when the disease was refractory, from a patient treated with antithyroid drugs. Every receptor here comes from a female donor with Graves disease. Both conserved end residues are part of each CDR3. A D gene is named only where the DNA matches it firmly. Not every row has a clone size; where given, it reads once, few, many or a size class.

.	many	TRBV5-1	TRBJ1-1	CASSLVGETEAFF	TGCGCCAGCAGCTTGGTCGGGGAGACTGAAGCTTTCTTT
.	.	TRBV5-1	TRBJ2-5	CASSPNPGQETQYF	TGCGCCAGCAGCCCAAATCCAGGGCAAGAGACCCAGTACTTC
.	few	TRBV6-1	TRBJ1-1	CASSRTWGTEAFF	TGTGCCAGCAGCCGGACCTGGGGCACTGAAGCTTTCTTT
.	.	TRBV5-5	TRBJ1-1	CASSPGGGGSDTEAFF	TGTGCCAGCAGCCCAGGTGGGGGGGGCAGTGACACTGAAGCTTTCTTT
.	.	TRBV4-2	TRBJ2-7	CASSQDMGDGAYEQYF	TGTGCCAGCAGCCAAGATATGGGGGATGGGGCCTACGAGCAGTACTTC
.	few	TRBV4-2	TRBJ1-5	CASSQDSITGNQPQHF	TGTGCCAGCAGCCAAGATTCCATAACAGGGAATCAGCCCCAGCATTTT
TRBD1	many	TRBV2	TRBJ1-2	CASRGTGGANYGYTF	TGTGCCAGCAGAGGGACAGGGGGAGCTAACTATGGCTACACCTTC
.	.	TRBV6-1	TRBJ2-5	CASSTLIRGQTQYF	TGTGCCAGCAGTACCCTGATTCGAGGTCAGACCCAGTACTTC
.	few	TRBV7-3	TRBJ1-1	CASRRDPKNTEAFF	TGTGCCAGCAGACGGGATCCCAAGAACACTGAAGCTTTCTTT
TRBD2	many	TRBV20-1	TRBJ2-5	CSARKREGWGTQYF	TGCAGTGCTAGGAAGAGGGAGGGTTGGGGGACCCAGTACTTC
TRBD1	few	TRBV19	TRBJ2-5	CASSIGQGIFQETQYF	TGTGCCAGTAGCATCGGACAGGGGATTTTCCAAGAGACCCAGTACTTC
TRBD2	.	TRBV5-1	TRBJ2-5	CASSYETSGIETQYF	TGCGCCAGCAGCTACGAGACTAGCGGGATAGAGACCCAGTACTTC
TRBD1	.	TRBV10-3	TRBJ1-1	CAIGGTGNTEAFF	TGTGCCATCGGAGGGACAGGAAACACTGAAGCTTTCTTT
TRBD1	.	TRBV20-1	TRBJ1-4	CSANPVHRGDNEKLFF	TGCAGTGCTAACCCAGTCCACAGGGGGGATAATGAAAAACTGTTTTTT
TRBD1	few	TRBV11-3	TRBJ1-3	CASSGTGGNTIYF	TGTGCCAGCAGCGGGACAGGTGGAAACACCATATATTTT
TRBD1	.	TRBV6-5	TRBJ1-5	CASSCRPGQGGSQPQHF	TGTGCCAGCAGTTGCCGGCCGGGACAGGGGGGCAGTCAGCCCCAGCATTTT
TRBD1	few	TRBV29-1	TRBJ1-3	CSVYTSGQGSGNTIYF	TGCAGCGTTTATACCTCGGGACAGGGTTCTGGAAACACCATATATTTT
TRBD2	few	TRBV5-1	TRBJ2-1	CASSLGLAGGPAYNEQFF	TGCGCCAGCAGCTTAGGACTAGCGGGAGGGCCCGCCTACAATGAGCAGTTCTTC
TRBD1	.	TRBV30	TRBJ1-5	CAWNRGYNQPQHF	TGTGCCTGGAACAGGGGGTACAATCAGCCCCAGCATTTT
.	many	TRBV5-1	TRBJ1-2	CASSLEVMASGNGYTF	TGCGCCAGCAGCTTGGAAGTAATGGCGTCAGGGAACGGCTACACCTTC
.	many	TRBV12-3/TRBV12-4	TRBJ2-5	CASSTRWDQETQYF	TGTGCCAGCAGTACCAGGTGGGACCAAGAGACCCAGTACTTC
TRBD1	.	TRBV18	TRBJ2-7	CASSPRTGTGYEQYF	TGTGCCAGCTCACCACGCACCGGGACAGGGTACGAGCAGTACTTC
TRBD2	many	TRBV28	TRBJ2-3	CASSPGLAASTDTQYF	TGTGCCAGCAGCCCCGGACTAGCGGCTAGCACGGATACGCAGTATTTT
.	few	TRBV9	TRBJ1-1	CASSVGIDTEAFF	TGTGCCAGCAGCGTGGGTATCGACACTGAAGCTTTCTTT
TRBD1	many	TRBV20-1	TRBJ1-4	CSAMDRFNEKLFF	TGCAGTGCCATGGACAGGTTTAATGAAAAACTGTTTTTT
.	many	TRBV7-2	TRBJ1-1	CASSLYRVDTEAFF	TGTGCCAGCAGCTTATACAGAGTAGACACTGAAGCTTTCTTT
TRBD1	many	TRBV6-1	TRBJ2-6	CASSGGQEVNVLTF	TGTGCCAGCAGCGGGGGACAGGAGGTCAACGTCCTGACTTTC
TRBD1	few	TRBV4-1	TRBJ1-2	CASSQDGQGDLGYTF	TGCGCCAGCAGCCAAGATGGACAGGGGGACTTGGGCTACACCTTC
.	few	TRBV20-1	TRBJ2-7	CSASQPLSGAGHSVEQYF	TGCAGTGCTAGTCAACCTCTGTCAGGGGCAGGCCATTCGGTCGAGCAGTACTTC
.	few	TRBV3-1	TRBJ1-4	CASSQSFADGEKLFF	TGTGCCAGCAGCCAGTCGTTTGCTGATGGAGAAAAACTGTTTTTT
.	.	TRBV30	TRBJ1-1	CAWSVVGNTEAFF	TGTGCCTGGAGTGTAGTAGGGAACACTGAAGCTTTCTTT
TRBD1	few	TRBV25-1	TRBJ2-2	CASSEDRGSPGELFF	TGTGCCAGCAGTGAAGACAGGGGGTCCCCCGGGGAGCTGTTTTTT
TRBD2	few	TRBV7-9	TRBJ2-7	CASSQAMGGSYEQYF	TGTGCCAGCAGCCAGGCGATGGGGGGGTCCTACGAGCAGTACTTC
.	many	TRBV7-9	TRBJ2-5	CASSAQGGKETQYF	TGTGCCAGCAGCGCCCAGGGGGGAAAAGAGACCCAGTACTTC
TRBD2	.	TRBV7-2	TRBJ2-7	CASSSPPWLAGLSYEQYF	TGTGCCAGCAGTTCCCCCCCCTGGTTAGCGGGATTATCTTACGAGCAGTACTTC
.	many	TRBV19	TRBJ1-2	CASTPQWFPDRHYGYTF	TGTGCCAGTACCCCGCAATGGTTTCCGGACAGACACTATGGCTACACCTTC
TRBD2	.	TRBV6-2/TRBV6-3	TRBJ2-2	CASKYSRGAGELFF	TGTGCCAGCAAATACTCCCGGGGGGCCGGGGAGCTGTTTTTT
.	once	TRBV19	TRBJ2-5	CASMGALLETQYF	TGTGCCAGTATGGGGGCGCTTCTAGAGACCCAGTACTTC
TRBD2	.	TRBV6-1	TRBJ2-2	CASCRQRERSGELFF	TGTGCCAGCTGTCGTCAGCGGGAGAGGTCCGGGGAGCTGTTTTTT
.	.	TRBV30	TRBJ2-1	CAWGRDSPEQFF	TGTGCCTGGGGCCGGGACTCTCCTGAGCAGTTCTTC
.	many	TRBV28	TRBJ1-4	CASLGRINEKLFF	TGTGCCAGCCTGGGGAGAATTAATGAAAAACTGTTTTTT
.	many	TRBV5-1	TRBJ1-2	CASSLDRPTNYGYTF	TGCGCCAGCAGCTTGGACAGGCCGACTAACTATGGCTACACCTTC
TRBD2	.	TRBV7-6	TRBJ2-7	CASSLSQGLAGVHEQYF	TGTGCCAGCAGCTTATCCCAGGGACTAGCGGGAGTCCACGAGCAGTACTTC
.	many	TRBV2	TRBJ1-2	CASSRKDSLKDYGYTF	TGTGCCAGCAGTCGGAAGGACAGTCTCAAAGACTATGGCTACACCTTC
.	.	TRBV5-1	TRBJ2-1	CASSPMGQGGYDEQFF	TGCGCCAGCAGCCCGATGGGGCAGGGGGGGTACGATGAGCAGTTCTTC
.	.	TRBV29-1	TRBJ2-2	CSVVSGLNTGELFF	TGCAGCGTTGTATCGGGCCTCAACACCGGGGAGCTGTTTTTT
.	many	TRBV30	TRBJ1-2	CACRISNYGYTF	TGTGCCTGCCGGATTTCTAACTATGGCTACACCTTC
TRBD1	many	TRBV20-1	TRBJ1-1	CSARTPALSRTGRTGVEAFF	TGCAGTGCTAGGACACCAGCGCTAAGTCGGACAGGTCGGACAGGGGTTGAAGCTTTCTTT
TRBD1	.	TRBV15	TRBJ1-3	CATSPAFDRALFGNTIYF	TGTGCCACCAGCCCGGCCTTCGACAGGGCGCTCTTTGGAAACACCATATATTTT
.	few	TRBV15	TRBJ1-1	CATSRDGQDSAAFF	TGTGCCACCAGCAGAGATGGGCAGGATTCCGCAGCTTTCTTT
TRBD1	many	TRBV2	TRBJ1-2	CASSGQGNYGYTF	TGTGCCAGCAGCGGACAGGGGAACTATGGCTACACCTTC
.	few	TRBV3-1	TRBJ1-2	CASSQDGGGRFGYTF	TGTGCCAGCAGCCAAGACGGGGGTGGTCGTTTCGGCTACACCTTC
.	.	TRBV12-3/TRBV12-4	TRBJ2-3	CASNHQGSSTDTQYF	TGTGCCAGCAACCACCAGGGGTCCAGCACAGATACGCAGTATTTT
.	.	TRBV6-1	TRBJ1-5	CASSQYLDQPQHF	TGTGCCAGCTCGCAATACCTAGATCAGCCCCAGCATTTT
TRBD2	.	TRBV15	TRBJ2-2	CATSREEREPTGELFF	TGTGCCACCAGCAGAGAAGAGCGGGAGCCCACCGGGGAGCTGTTTTTT
TRBD1	few	TRBV7-9	TRBJ2-7	CASSFRQGAKNEQYF	TGTGCCAGCAGCTTCAGACAGGGGGCTAAAAACGAGCAGTACTTC
TRBD2	.	TRBV7-2	TRBJ2-1	CASTTTSGSYNEQFF	TGTGCCAGCACCACCACTAGCGGCTCCTACAATGAGCAGTTCTTC
.	few	TRBV4-3	TRBJ1-1	CASSQERDDEAFF	TGCGCCAGCAGCCAAGAGAGGGACGACGAAGCTTTCTTT